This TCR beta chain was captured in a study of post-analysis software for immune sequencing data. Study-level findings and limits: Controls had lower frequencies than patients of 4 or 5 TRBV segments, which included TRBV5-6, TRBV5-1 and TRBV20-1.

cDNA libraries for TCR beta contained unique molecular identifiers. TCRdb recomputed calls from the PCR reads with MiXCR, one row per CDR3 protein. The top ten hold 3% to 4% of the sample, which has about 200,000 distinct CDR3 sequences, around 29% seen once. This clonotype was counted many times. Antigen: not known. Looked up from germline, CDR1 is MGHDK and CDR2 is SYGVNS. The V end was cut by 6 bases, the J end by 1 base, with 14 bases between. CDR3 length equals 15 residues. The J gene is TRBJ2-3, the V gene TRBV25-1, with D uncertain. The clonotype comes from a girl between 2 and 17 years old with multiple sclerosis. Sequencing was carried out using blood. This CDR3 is CASRVVSAGTDTQYF. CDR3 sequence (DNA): TGTGCCAGCAGGGTCGTGTCGGCTGGCACAGATACGCAGTATTTT.